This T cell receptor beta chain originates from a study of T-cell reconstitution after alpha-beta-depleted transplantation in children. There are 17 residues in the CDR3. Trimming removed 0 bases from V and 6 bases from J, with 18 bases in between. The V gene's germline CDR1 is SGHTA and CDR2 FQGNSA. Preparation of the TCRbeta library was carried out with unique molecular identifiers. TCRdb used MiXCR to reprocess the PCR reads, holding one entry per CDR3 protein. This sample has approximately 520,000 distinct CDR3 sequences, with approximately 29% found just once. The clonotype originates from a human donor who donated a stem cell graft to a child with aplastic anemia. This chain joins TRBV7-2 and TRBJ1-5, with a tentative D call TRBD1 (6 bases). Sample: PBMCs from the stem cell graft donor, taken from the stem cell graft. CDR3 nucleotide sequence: TGTGCCAGCAGCTTAGCACGGTCCGGGGGCTGGATTCAGCCCCAGCATTTT. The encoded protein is CASSLARSGGWIQPQHF.